This T cell receptor (beta chain) originates from a study of blood T cell repertoires in COVID-19. The overall study: Spain, Italy and the United States supplied samples that represented acute and convalescent COVID-19. In each case, the material was cDNA or gDNA derived from T cells, B-cell-depleted T cells, or PBMCs.

The CDR3 length is 13 residues. Germline loops: CDR1 MDHEN, CDR2 SYDVKM. The V and J ends lost 3 bases and 5 bases respectively, with 9 bases between them. Authors' processing steps: Nucleated cell counts were estimated from reference gene primer amplification. Measured with immunoSEQ multiplex PCR; TCRdb has only the in-frame clones, and not every one. That table furnishes V, J and clone size, whereas the DNA furnished D and trimming. The sample holds about 120,000 clones, 85% to 90% seen once. Sequencing was done on a sample of peripheral blood. The rearrangement uses TRBV28 and TRBJ2-3; the D gene is possibly TRBD2 (6 bases). The sequence was obtained from a man between 60 and 70 years old with acute or convalescent COVID-19. The CDR3 sequence: CASSLRDGDTQYF. The DNA for the CDR3 is TGTGCCAGCAGTTTGCGGGACGGAGATACGCAGTATTTT.